The sequence of this TCR beta chain was determined in a study of cytomegalovirus exposure and HLA in healthy donors. Whole-study findings and limits: In vitro, a few CMV-associated chains proved specific for CMV antigens. Among TCR beta chains, those listed as cytomegalovirus-associated numbered about 150. Later, an analysis found that TCR clusters from the first cohort tended to co-occur in the 95 to 150 validation repertoires.

This table comes from immunoSEQ multiplex PCR, and its TCRdb copy is limited to in-frame clones, with some not included. This sample yields under 200,000 clones, of which roughly nine tenths are seen a single time; under 13% belongs to the top ten. A remark on this clone: Its antigen is still unknown.

The CDR3 is 13 residues long. V lost 3 bases and J lost 5, with 11 bases in between. In germline, CDR1 is MDHEN, CDR2 SYDVKM. From the 120-subject validation cohort, which was separate from the approximately 700-subject first cohort, the donors were drawn. This chain uses TRBV28 with TRBJ2-7; D unresolved. The sequenced sample was PBMCs. This receptor was identified in a woman between 18 and 30 years old in good health and CMV-seropositive. The DNA of the CDR3 is TGTGCCAGCAGTTTGGGTTTTGCGGACGAGCAGTACTTC. Protein: CASSLGFADEQYF.